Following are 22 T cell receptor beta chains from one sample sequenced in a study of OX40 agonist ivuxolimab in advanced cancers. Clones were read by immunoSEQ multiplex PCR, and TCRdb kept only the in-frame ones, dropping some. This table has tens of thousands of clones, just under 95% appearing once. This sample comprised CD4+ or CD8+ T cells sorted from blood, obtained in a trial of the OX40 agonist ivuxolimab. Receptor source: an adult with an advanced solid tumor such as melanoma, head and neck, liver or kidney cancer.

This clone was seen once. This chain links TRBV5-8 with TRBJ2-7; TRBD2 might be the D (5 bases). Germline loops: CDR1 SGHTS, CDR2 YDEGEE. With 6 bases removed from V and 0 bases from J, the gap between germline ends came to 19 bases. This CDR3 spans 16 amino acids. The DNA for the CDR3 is TGTGCCAGCATCGTAGCCTCGGGGAACGGCTCCTACGAGCAGTACTTC. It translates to CASIVASGNGSYEQYF.

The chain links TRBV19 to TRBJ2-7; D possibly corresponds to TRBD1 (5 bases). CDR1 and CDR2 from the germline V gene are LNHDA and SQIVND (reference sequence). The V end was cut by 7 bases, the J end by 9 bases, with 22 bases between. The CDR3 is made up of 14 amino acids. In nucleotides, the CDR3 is TGTGCCAGTACCCAGGGTGGGGCTACAACCGGGCAGTACTTC. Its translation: CASTQGGATTGQYF.

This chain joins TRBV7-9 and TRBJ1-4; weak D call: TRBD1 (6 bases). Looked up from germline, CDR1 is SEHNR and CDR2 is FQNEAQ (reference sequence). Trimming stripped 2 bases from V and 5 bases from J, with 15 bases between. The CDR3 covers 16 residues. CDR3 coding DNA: TGTGCCAGCAGCTTAACCGGGGGGCAAAGGAATGAAAAACTGTTTTTT. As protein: CASSLTGGQRNEKLFF.

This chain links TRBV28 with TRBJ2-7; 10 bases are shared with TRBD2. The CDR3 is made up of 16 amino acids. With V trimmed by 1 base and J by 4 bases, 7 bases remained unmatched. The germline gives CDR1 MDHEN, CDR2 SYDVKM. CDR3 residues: CASSLSSAGGLYEQYF. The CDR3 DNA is TGTGCCAGCAGTTTATCTTCAGCGGGAGGGTTGTACGAGCAGTACTTC.

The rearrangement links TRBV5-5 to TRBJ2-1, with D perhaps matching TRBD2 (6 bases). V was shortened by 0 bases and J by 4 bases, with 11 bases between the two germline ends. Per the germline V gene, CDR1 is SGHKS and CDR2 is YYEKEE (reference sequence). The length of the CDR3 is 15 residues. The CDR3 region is CASSLAGGDYNEQFF. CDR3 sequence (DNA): TGTGCCAGCAGCTTGGCAGGAGGGGATTACAATGAGCAGTTCTTC. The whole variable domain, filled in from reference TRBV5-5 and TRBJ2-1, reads DAGVTQSPTHLIKTRGQQVTLRCSPISGHKSVSWYQQVLGQGPQFIFQYYEKEERGRGNFPDRFSARQFPNYSSELNVNALLLGDSALYLCASSLAGGDYNEQFFGPGTRLTVL.

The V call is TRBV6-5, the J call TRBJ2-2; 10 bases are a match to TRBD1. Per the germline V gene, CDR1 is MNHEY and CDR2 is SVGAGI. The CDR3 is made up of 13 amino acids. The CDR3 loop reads CASGTGETGELFF. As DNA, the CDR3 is TGTGCTTCCGGGACAGGGGAGACCGGGGAGCTGTTTTTT.

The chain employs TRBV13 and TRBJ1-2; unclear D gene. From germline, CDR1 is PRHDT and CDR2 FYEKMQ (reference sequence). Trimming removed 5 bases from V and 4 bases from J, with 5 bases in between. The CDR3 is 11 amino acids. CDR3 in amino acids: CASSRTYGYTF. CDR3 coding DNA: TGTGCCAGCAGCCGGACCTATGGCTACACCTTC.

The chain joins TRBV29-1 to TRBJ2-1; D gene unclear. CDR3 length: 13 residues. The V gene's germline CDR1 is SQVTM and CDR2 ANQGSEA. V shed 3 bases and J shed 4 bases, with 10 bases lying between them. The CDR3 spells CSVDGVGYNEQFF. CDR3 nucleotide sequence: TGCAGCGTTGATGGGGTGGGTTACAATGAGCAGTTCTTC.

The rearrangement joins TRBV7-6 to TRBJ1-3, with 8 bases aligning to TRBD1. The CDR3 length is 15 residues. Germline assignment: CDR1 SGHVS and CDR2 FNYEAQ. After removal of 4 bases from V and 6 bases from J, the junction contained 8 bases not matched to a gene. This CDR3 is CASSSGTGGANTIYF. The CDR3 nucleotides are TGTGCCAGCAGCTCCGGGACAGGAGGGGCAAACACCATATATTTT.

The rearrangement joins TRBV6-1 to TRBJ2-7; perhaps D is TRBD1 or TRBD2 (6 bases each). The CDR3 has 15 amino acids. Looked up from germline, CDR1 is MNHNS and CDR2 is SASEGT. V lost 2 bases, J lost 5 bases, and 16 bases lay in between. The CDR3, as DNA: TGTGCCAGCAGTGAATTGGGGGGCACTCGGAACGAGCAGTACTTC. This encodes CASSELGGTRNEQYF.

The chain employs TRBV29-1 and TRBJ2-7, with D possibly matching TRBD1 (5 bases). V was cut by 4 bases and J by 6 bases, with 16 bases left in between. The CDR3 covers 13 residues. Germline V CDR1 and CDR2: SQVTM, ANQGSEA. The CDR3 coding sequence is TGCAGCGTTGGAAGAGACACAGGCGGCGAGCAGTACTTC. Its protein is CSVGRDTGGEQYF.

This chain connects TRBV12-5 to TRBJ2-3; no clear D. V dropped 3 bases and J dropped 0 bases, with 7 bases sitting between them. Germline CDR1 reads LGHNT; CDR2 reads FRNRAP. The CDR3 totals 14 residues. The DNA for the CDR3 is TGTGCTAGTGGTTTTGCCGGAAGCACAGATACGCAGTATTTT. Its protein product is CASGFAGSTDTQYF. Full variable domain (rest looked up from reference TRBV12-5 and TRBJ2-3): DARVTQTPRHKVTEMGQEVTMRCQPILGHNTVFWYRQTMMQGLELLAYFRNRAPLDDSGMPKDRFSAEMPDATLATLKIQPSEPRDSAVYFCASGFAGSTDTQYFGPGTRLTVL.

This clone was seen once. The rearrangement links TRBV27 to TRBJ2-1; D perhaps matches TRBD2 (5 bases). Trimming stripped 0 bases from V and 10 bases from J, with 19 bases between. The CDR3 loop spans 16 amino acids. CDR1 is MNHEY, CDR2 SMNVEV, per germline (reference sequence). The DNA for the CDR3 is TGTGCCAGCAGTTTATCGGGCCCGACACGCTCGGGGGAGCAGTTCTTC. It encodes CASSLSGPTRSGEQFF.

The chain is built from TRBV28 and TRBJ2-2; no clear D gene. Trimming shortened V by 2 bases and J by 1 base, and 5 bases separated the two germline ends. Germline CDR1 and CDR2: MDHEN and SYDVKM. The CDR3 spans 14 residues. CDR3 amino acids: CASSLRGNTGELFF. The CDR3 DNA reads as TGTGCCAGCAGTTTACGAGGGAACACCGGGGAGCTGTTTTTT. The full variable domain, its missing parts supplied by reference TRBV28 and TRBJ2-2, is DVKVTQSSRYLVKRTGEKVFLECVQDMDHENMFWYRQDPGLGLRLIYFSYDVKMKEKGDIPEGYSVSREKKERFSLILESASTNQTSMYLCASSLRGNTGELFFGEGSRLTVL.

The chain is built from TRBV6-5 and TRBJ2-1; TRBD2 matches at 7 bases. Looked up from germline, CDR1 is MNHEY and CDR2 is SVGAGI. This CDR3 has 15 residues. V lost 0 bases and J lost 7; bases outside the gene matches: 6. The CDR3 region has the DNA TGTGCCAGCAGTTACTCGGGGGGGGGAATAAATGAGCAGTTCTTC. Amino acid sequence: CASSYSGGGINEQFF.

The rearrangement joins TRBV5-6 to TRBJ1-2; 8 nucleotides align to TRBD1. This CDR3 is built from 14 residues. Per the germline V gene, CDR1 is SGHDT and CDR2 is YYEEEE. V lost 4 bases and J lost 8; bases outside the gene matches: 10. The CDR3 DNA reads TGTGCCAGCAGCGGTTGGGGACAGGCCTTAGGCTACACCTTC. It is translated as CASSGWGQALGYTF.

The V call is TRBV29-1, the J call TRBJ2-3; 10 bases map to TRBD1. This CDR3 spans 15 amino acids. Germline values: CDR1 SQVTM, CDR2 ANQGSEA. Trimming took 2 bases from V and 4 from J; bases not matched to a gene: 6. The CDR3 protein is CSVELDRGSPDTQYF. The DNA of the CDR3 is TGCAGCGTTGAACTGGACAGGGGGTCCCCAGATACGCAGTATTTT.

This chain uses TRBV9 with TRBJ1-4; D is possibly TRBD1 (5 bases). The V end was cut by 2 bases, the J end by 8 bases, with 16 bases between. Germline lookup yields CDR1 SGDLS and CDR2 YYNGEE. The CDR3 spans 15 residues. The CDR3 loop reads CASSVRGGETEKLFF. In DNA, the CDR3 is TGTGCCAGCAGCGTTAGGGGTGGTGAGACGGAAAAACTGTTTTTT.

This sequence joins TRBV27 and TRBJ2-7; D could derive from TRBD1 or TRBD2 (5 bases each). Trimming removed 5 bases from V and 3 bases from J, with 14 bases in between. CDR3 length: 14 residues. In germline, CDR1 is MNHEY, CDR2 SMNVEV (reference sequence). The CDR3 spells CASSNFRDGYEQYF. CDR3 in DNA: TGTGCCAGCAGTAATTTTCGGGACGGCTACGAGCAGTACTTC.

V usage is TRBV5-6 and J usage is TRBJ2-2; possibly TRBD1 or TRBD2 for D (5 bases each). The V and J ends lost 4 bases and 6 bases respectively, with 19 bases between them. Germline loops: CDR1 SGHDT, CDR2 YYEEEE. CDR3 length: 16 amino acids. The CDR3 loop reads CASSVPGRESSGELFF. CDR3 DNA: TGTGCCAGCAGCGTCCCGGGACGTGAGTCGTCCGGGGAGCTGTTTTTT. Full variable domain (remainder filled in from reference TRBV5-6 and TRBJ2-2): DAGVTQSPTHLIKTRGQQVTLRCSPKSGHDTVSWYQQALGQGPQFIFQYYEEEERQRGNFPDRFSGHQFPNYSSELNVNALLLGDSALYLCASSVPGRESSGELFFGEGSRLTVL.

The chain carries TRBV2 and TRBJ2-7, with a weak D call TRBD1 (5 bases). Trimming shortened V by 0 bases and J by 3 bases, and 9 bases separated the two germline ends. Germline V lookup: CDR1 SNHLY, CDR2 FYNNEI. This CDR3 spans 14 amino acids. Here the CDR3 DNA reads TGTGCCAGCAGTGAAGCCCTACAGGACTACGAGCAGTACTTC. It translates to CASSEALQDYEQYF.

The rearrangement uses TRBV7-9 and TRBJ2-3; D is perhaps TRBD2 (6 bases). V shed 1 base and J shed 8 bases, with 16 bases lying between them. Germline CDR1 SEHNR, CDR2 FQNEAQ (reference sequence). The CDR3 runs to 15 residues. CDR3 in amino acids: CASSLVGTYEGTQYF. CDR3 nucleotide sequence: TGTGCCAGCAGCTTAGTCGGGACTTACGAAGGTACGCAGTATTTT.